This is a list of T cell receptor beta chains from one sample in a study of Ad26.COV2.S vaccination and SARS-CoV-2 variants. Profiling relied on immunoSEQ multiplex PCR, and the TCRdb table lists in-frame clones only, not all of them. The data show roughly 330,000 clones, with roughly 90% seen just once and 5.5% held by the top ten. Sequences were derived from peripheral blood, sampled in a trial of Ad26.COV2.S vaccine versus placebo. These receptors were taken from a person between 18 and 65 years old who received the Ad26.COV2.S COVID-19 vaccine or a placebo. The CDR3 runs from the conserved cysteine through the conserved F or W. D genes are given only for firm matches. A row's size may be missing; if present it is once, few, many or a size class.

length	V	size	J	D	CDR3	DNA
17	TRBV9	-	TRBJ1-3	-	CASSEGGVRGSGNTIYF	TGTGCCAGCAGCGAGGGGGGCGTGAGGGGCTCTGGAAACACCATATATTTT
17	TRBV27	-	TRBJ2-3	TRBD2	CASSSTGLAGGTDTQYF	TGTGCCAGCAGTTCAACAGGACTAGCGGGAGGCACAGATACGCAGTATTTT
12	TRBV25-1	-	TRBJ1-3	-	CASSPSGNTIYF	TGTGCCAGCAGCCCCTCTGGAAACACCATATATTTT
13	TRBV5-1	-	TRBJ2-7	TRBD1	CASSPGQGKGQYF	TGCGCCAGCAGCCCGGGACAGGGGAAGGGGCAGTACTTC
13	TRBV27	-	TRBJ1-1	-	CASYPTLNTEAFF	TGTGCCAGCTACCCTACGTTGAACACTGAAGCTTTCTTT
15	TRBV18	-	TRBJ1-2	-	CASSPVGSPYYGYTF	TGTGCCAGCTCACCGGTTGGGAGCCCCTACTATGGCTACACCTTC
15	TRBV7-9	-	TRBJ1-1	-	CASSLGISTNTEAFF	TGTGCCAGCAGCTTAGGAATTTCGACTAACACTGAAGCTTTCTTT
16	TRBV27	few	TRBJ1-6	-	CASGVGDPSYNSPLHF	TGTGCCAGCGGGGTAGGTGACCCCTCCTATAATTCACCCCTCCACTTT
19	TRBV11-2	-	TRBJ2-1	-	CASSLDSQGSVWSYNEQFF	TGTGCCAGCAGCTTAGACTCCCAGGGGTCCGTTTGGTCCTACAATGAGCAGTTCTTC
14	TRBV9	-	TRBJ1-3	-	CASSVVGTGNTIYF	TGTGCCAGCAGCGTAGTAGGGACTGGAAACACCATATATTTT
16	TRBV4-1	-	TRBJ2-1	TRBD2	CASSQEKRGGGNEQFF	TGCGCCAGCAGCCAAGAGAAGCGGGGGGGCGGGAATGAGCAGTTCTTC
13	TRBV7-3	-	TRBJ1-1	-	CASSFGGRAEAFF	TGTGCCAGCAGCTTCGGAGGGAGGGCTGAAGCTTTCTTT
15	TRBV4-3	-	TRBJ2-1	TRBD1	CASSHEPGQGAEQFF	TGCGCCAGCAGCCACGAACCAGGCCAGGGGGCTGAGCAGTTCTTC
14	TRBV27	-	TRBJ2-1	-	CASSLLPDYNEQFF	TGTGCCAGCAGTTTGTTGCCAGACTACAATGAGCAGTTCTTC
17	TRBV4-2	-	TRBJ2-6	TRBD2	CASSQELAGGGANVLTF	TGTGCCAGCAGCCAAGAACTAGCGGGAGGTGGGGCCAACGTCCTGACTTTC
14	TRBV4-2	few	TRBJ1-1	-	CASSQAPGGPEAFF	TGTGCCAGCAGCCAGGCCCCCGGGGGACCTGAAGCTTTCTTT
15	TRBV19	-	TRBJ1-4	-	CASSIAGSPNEKLFF	TGTGCCAGTAGTATAGCGGGATCACCCAATGAAAAACTGTTTTTT
14	TRBV7-9	-	TRBJ2-3	TRBD2	CASRTSGVEDTQYF	TGTGCCAGCAGGACTAGCGGGGTTGAAGATACGCAGTATTTT
13	TRBV6-2/TRBV6-3	-	TRBJ1-2	-	CASSLNSFYGYTF	TGTGCCAGCAGTTTAAACAGTTTTTATGGCTACACCTTC
16	TRBV3-1/TRBV3-2	-	TRBJ1-3	-	CASSQGWLHAGNTIYF	TGTGCCAGCAGCCAAGGCTGGCTACATGCTGGAAACACCATATATTTT
13	TRBV14	-	TRBJ1-5	-	CASSQSPNQPQHF	TGTGCCAGCAGCCAATCGCCCAATCAGCCCCAGCATTTT
12	TRBV13	-	TRBJ1-1	-	CASSLLDDEAFF	TGTGCCAGCAGCTTATTGGACGACGAAGCTTTCTTT
16	TRBV5-1	few	TRBJ1-1	TRBD1	CASRATGGGVNTEAFF	TGCGCCAGCAGGGCGACAGGGGGCGGGGTGAACACTGAAGCTTTCTTT
17	TRBV25-1	once	TRBJ1-2	-	CASSEIGRAGEGYGYTF	TGTGCCAGCAGTGAGATTGGGAGGGCAGGGGAGGGGTATGGCTACACCTTC
13	TRBV5-6	-	TRBJ1-2	-	CASSLKGNYGYTF	TGTGCCAGCAGCTTGAAGGGGAATTATGGCTACACCTTC
15	TRBV7-8	once	TRBJ1-4	TRBD1	CASSLGTGVSLPVFF	TGTGCCAGCAGCCTCGGAACAGGGGTTTCGCTCCCTGTGTTTTTT
13	TRBV5-1	-	TRBJ1-2	-	CASSFGTDYGYTF	TGCGCCAGCAGCTTTGGAACCGACTATGGCTACACCTTC
14	TRBV2	-	TRBJ2-1	-	CASKLLVSIDEQFF	TGTGCCAGCAAACTACTAGTTTCCATCGATGAGCAGTTCTTC
16	TRBV27	-	TRBJ1-5	-	CASRVHGGAGNQPQHF	TGTGCCAGCAGAGTTCACGGGGGAGCAGGCAATCAGCCCCAGCATTTT
12	TRBV7-9	-	TRBJ1-1	TRBD1	CAGGQGNTEAFF	TGTGCGGGCGGACAGGGGAACACTGAAGCTTTCTTT
15	TRBV5-1	-	TRBJ1-1	-	CASSFLNRDLTEAFF	TGCGCCAGCAGCTTCCTCAACAGGGACCTCACTGAAGCTTTCTTT
15	TRBV5-4	once	TRBJ2-2	TRBD2	CASSLASGGTGELFF	TGTGCCAGCAGCTTGGCTTCGGGGGGCACCGGGGAGCTGTTTTTT